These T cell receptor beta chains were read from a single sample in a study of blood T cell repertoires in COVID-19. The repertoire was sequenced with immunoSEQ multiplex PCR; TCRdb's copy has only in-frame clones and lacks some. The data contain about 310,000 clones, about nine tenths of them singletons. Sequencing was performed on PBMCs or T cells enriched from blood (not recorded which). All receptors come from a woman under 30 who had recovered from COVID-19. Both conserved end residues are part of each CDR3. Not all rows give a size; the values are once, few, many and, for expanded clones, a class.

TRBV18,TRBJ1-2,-,CASSPGTLDSYTF
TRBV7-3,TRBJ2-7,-,CASSPGLGGDEQYF
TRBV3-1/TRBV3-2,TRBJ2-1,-,CASSQEVGLACEQFF
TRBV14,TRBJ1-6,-,CASSQGVDSPLHF
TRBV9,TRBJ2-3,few,CASSFSRGVADTQYF
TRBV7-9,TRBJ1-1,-,CASSVGQDTEAFF
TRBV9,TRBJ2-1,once,CASSVGTDSYNEQFF
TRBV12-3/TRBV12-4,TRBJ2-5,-,CASSFMRQETQYF
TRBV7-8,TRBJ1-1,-,CASSLAEGLNTEAFF
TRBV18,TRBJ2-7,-,CASSPGVAGVYEQYF
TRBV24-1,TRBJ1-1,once,CATSTGVEAFF
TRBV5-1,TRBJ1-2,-,CASSHPDSRYGYTF
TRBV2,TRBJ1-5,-,CASMMGGQPQHF
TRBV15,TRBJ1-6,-,CATSRGSDNSPLHF
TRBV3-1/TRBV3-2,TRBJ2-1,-,CASSPNPFLAPGRSEQFF
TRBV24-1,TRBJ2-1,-,CATSDNGQGSYNEQFF
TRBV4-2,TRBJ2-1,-,CASSQEAEQFF
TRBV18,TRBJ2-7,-,CASSSGLAGGAYEQYF
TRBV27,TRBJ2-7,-,CASSPTGAAYEQYF
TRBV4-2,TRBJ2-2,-,CASSQGSGERTGELFF
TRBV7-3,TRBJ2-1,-,CASSLGHPYNEQFF
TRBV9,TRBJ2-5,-,CASTSGTGLVETQYF
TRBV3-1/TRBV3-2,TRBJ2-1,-,CASSYGTTHNEQFF
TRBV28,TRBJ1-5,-,CASSSIPLTVSQHF
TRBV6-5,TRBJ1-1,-,CASSYLGLQNTEAFF
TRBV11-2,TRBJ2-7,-,CASSLVTSGMGEQYF
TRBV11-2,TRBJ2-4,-,CASSLDRVENIQYF
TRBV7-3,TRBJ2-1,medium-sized,CASSRSSASSYNEQFF
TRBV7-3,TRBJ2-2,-,CASSPRLGDTGELFF